The clone carrying this T cell receptor beta chain qualifies as medium-sized. The antigen remains unidentified. V dropped 2 bases and J dropped 0 bases, with 5 bases sitting between them. The germline V gene has CDR1 MRHNA and CDR2 SNTAGT. CDR3 size: 15 residues. RNA, once extracted, was reverse transcribed into cDNA for use as the sequencing template. Assay used: immunoSEQ multiplex PCR; TCRdb lists only in-frame clones, some missing. In the table there are about 34,000 clones, roughly 80% of which are singletons. Patients with alopecia areata provided lesional scalp punch biopsies as well as peripheral blood. PBMCs provided sorted CD4+ and CD8+ T cells. The data belong to a study of CD8+ T cells in alopecia areata. Findings and limits, study-wide: The study found higher clonality in lesional than normal scalp, especially in alopecia totalis/universalis. Sequencing of scalp samples also captures resident alphabeta T cells of normal skin.

This sequence originates from a human donor with alopecia areata. This sequence joins TRBV6-4 and TRBJ2-6; no reliable D call. Sequenced material: NKG2D-low CD8+ T cells sorted from blood. The DNA of the CDR3 is TGTGCCAGCAGTGACACGCGCTCTGGGGCCAACGTCCTGACTTTC. This codes for CASSDTRSGANVLTF.